Each of the 30 T cell receptor beta chains below was sequenced from the same sample in a study of technical replicates of blood from a handful of donors. Profiled with immunoSEQ multiplex PCR; TCRdb holds only in-frame clones, not every one. The data contain about 86,000 clones, 95% to 96% of them singletons. The specimen sequenced was T cells isolated from PBMCs. The origin of the receptors is a human donor in good health.

The V and J genes are TRBV6-1 and TRBJ2-7, with TRBD2 as a possible D gene (6 bases). The CDR3 loop spans 16 amino acids. CDR1 is MNHNS and CDR2 is SASEGT in the germline V gene. Trimming cost V 1 base and J 5 bases, with 18 bases left between them. In DNA form, the CDR3 reads TGTGCCAGCAGTGAAGAACAGGCCGTCTTAGCGGACGAGCAGTACTTC. Translation gives CASSEEQAVLADEQYF.

The V and J genes are TRBV4-2 and TRBJ1-3; D is unclear. The germline gives CDR1 LGHNA, CDR2 YNFKEQ. The CDR3 has 14 amino acids. Between the trimmed V and J ends, which lost 4 bases and 6 bases, there was a span of 13 bases. The CDR3 loop reads CASSRRRVTNTIYF. The CDR3 nucleotides read TGTGCCAGCAGCCGAAGGCGGGTGACAAACACCATATATTTT.

This chain uses TRBV6-5 with TRBJ2-7, with unresolved D. The CDR3 is 11 residues long. Germline CDR1 reads MNHEY; CDR2 reads SVGAGI. Trimming stripped 6 bases from V and 4 bases from J, with 7 bases between. The CDR3 protein is CASSQQYEQYF. CDR3 coding DNA: TGTGCCAGCAGCCAACAATACGAGCAGTACTTC.

The chain has TRBV11-2 and TRBJ2-7, with 8 bases matching TRBD2. J gave up 2 bases and V 4 bases, and 1 base lay outside the gene matches. Germline V gene data show CDR1 as SGHAT and CDR2 as FQNNGV. This CDR3 is built from 13 residues. The CDR3 reads CASSSGLAYEQYF. The CDR3 nucleotides are TGTGCCAGCAGCTCGGGACTAGCCTACGAGCAGTACTTC.

The V call is TRBV10-1, the J call TRBJ2-7; D not certain. This CDR3 has 13 residues. V lost 2 bases and J 3 bases, leaving 8 bases between the germline ends. CDR1 WNHNN and CDR2 SYGVQD come from the germline V gene (reference sequence). CDR3 nucleotides: TGCGCCAGCAGTGAGCGAACTTTCTACGAGCAGTACTTC. This sequence encodes CASSERTFYEQYF.

This chain uses TRBV5-1 with TRBJ2-1; possible D gene TRBD2, 7 bases. This CDR3 is built from 11 residues. The V and J ends lost 10 bases and 8 bases respectively, with 13 bases between them. Germline CDR1 SGHRS, CDR2 YFSETQ. The chain's CDR3 is CAWGGPHEQFF. The CDR3 coding sequence is TGCGCCTGGGGGGGGCCGCATGAGCAGTTCTTC.

The chain is built from TRBV7-2 and TRBJ1-1; TRBD1 is a possible D gene (5 bases). Germline CDR1 and CDR2: SGHTA and FQGNSA. There are 15 residues in the CDR3. V lost 0 bases and J 1 base, leaving 9 bases between the germline ends. CDR3 sequence (DNA): TGTGCCAGCAGCTTAGCCGTAACAGGGAACACTGAAGCTTTCTTT. It codes for CASSLAVTGNTEAFF.

This clone was seen only once. The J gene is TRBJ1-4, the V gene TRBV9, with a possible D match to TRBD1 (6 bases). The CDR3 spans 13 residues. CDR1 is SGDLS and CDR2 is YYNGEE in the germline V gene. The V end was cut by 0 bases, the J end by 6 bases, with 6 bases between. CDR3 sequence (DNA): TGTGCCAGCAGCGTAGAGGGGGATGAAAAACTGTTTTTT. Protein sequence: CASSVEGDEKLFF.

This chain joins TRBV29-1 and TRBJ2-4, with D unclear. Germline V gene data show CDR1 as SQVTM and CDR2 as ANQGSEA. V dropped 8 bases and J dropped 1 base, with 6 bases sitting between them. CDR3 size: 11 residues. The CDR3 nucleotides are TGCAGCTCGAGGGCCAAAAACATTCAGTACTTC. Translating it yields CSSRAKNIQYF. Filled out from reference TRBV29-1 and TRBJ2-4, the complete variable domain reads SAVISQKPSRDICQRGTSLTIQCQVDSQVTMMFWYRQQPGQSLTLIATANQGSEATYESGFVIDKFPISRPNLTFSTLTVSNMSPEDSSIYLCSSRAKNIQYFGAGTRLSVL.

This clone was observed once. The chain joins TRBV21-1 to TRBJ1-2; the D call TRBD1 from the table was never checked on the DNA. TRBV21-1 is a documented pseudogene. The CDR3 is 14 amino acids. CDR3 DNA sequence: TGTGCCAGCAGCAGCCAGCTTTACAGCTATGGCTACACCTTC. It specifies CASSSQLYSYGYTF.

This clone appeared once. At the DNA level, this CDR3 is encoded by other sequences in the same sample as well. The chain carries TRBV6-5 and TRBJ2-1; no reliable D call. V gave up 0 bases and J gave up 4 bases, with 4 bases separating them. The CDR3 runs to 13 residues. Germline-derived CDR1 and CDR2 are MNHEY and SVGAGI. Written as DNA, the CDR3 is TGTGCCAGCAGTTACTCGAGTTACAATGAGCAGTTCTTC. This encodes CASSYSSYNEQFF.

V gene TRBV7-6 combines with J gene TRBJ1-2, with 8 nucleotides matching TRBD1. After removal of 1 base from V and 0 bases from J, the junction contained 4 bases not matched to a gene. Germline CDR1 is SGHVS and CDR2 is FNYEAQ. CDR3 size: 16 residues. The chain's CDR3 is CASSLDQGAPNYGYTF. The CDR3 region has the DNA TGTGCCAGCAGCTTAGATCAGGGGGCCCCTAACTATGGCTACACCTTC.

The chain uses TRBV4-1 and TRBJ1-2; D is uncertain. The germline gives CDR1 MGHRA, CDR2 YSYEKL. V lost 1 base and J lost 2, with 5 bases in between. There are 13 residues in the CDR3. CDR3 in amino acids: CASSQVGNYGYTF. In nucleotides, the CDR3 is TGCGCCAGCAGCCAAGTTGGCAACTATGGCTACACCTTC.

This chain connects TRBV30 to TRBJ2-5; a weak D match, TRBD2 (6 bases). Trimming cost V 3 bases and J 7 bases, with 15 bases left between them. The CDR3 is 13 residues long. In germline, CDR1 is GTSNPN, CDR2 SVGIG (reference sequence). The CDR3 sequence: CAWRVPWRGTQYF. The CDR3, as DNA: TGTGCCTGGAGAGTACCCTGGCGGGGGACCCAGTACTTC.

This chain links TRBV29-1 with TRBJ2-1; 11 bases fit TRBD2. The CDR3 extends over 13 amino acids. J lost 6 bases, V lost 7 bases, and 5 bases had no gene match. The germline gives CDR1 SQVTM, CDR2 ANQGSEA. The CDR3 loop reads CSGGTSGSNEQFF. The CDR3 DNA follows: TGCAGCGGGGGGACTAGCGGTTCCAATGAGCAGTTCTTC.

This chain links TRBV10-1 with TRBJ2-2; D might be TRBD1 (5 bases). Germline loops: CDR1 WNHNN, CDR2 SYGVQD (reference sequence). The CDR3 is 14 amino acids. Trimming removed 8 bases from V and 5 bases from J, with 15 bases in between. Here the CDR3 reads CASQGADWTGELFF. The CDR3 DNA reads TGCGCCAGCCAAGGGGCAGACTGGACCGGGGAGCTGTTTTTT.

CDR3 residues: CASSPGQGGAQPQHF. The CDR3 DNA sequence: TGTGCCAGCTCCCCCGGACAGGGAGGTGCTCAGCCCCAGCATTTT. This chain connects TRBV18 to TRBJ1-5; 8 nucleotides agree with TRBD1. Trimming cost V 6 bases and J 6 bases; bases outside gene matches: 10. The CDR3 is made up of 15 amino acids. Germline V CDR1 and CDR2: KGHSH, LQKENI. The variable domain in full, with the rest retrieved from reference TRBV18 and TRBJ1-5, is NAGVMQNPRHLVRRRGQEARLRCSPMKGHSHVYWYRQLPEEGLKFMVYLQKENIIDESGMPKERFSAEFPKEGPSILRIQQVVRGDSAAYFCASSPGQGGAQPQHFGDGTRLSIL.

The J gene is TRBJ2-5, the V gene TRBV19; D may be TRBD1 (5 bases). Trimming left V 3 bases short and J 4 bases short, with 18 bases between. Germline V gene sequence: CDR1 LNHDA, CDR2 SQIVND (reference sequence). There are 16 residues in the CDR3. CDR3 DNA sequence: TGTGCCAGTAGTATCGGGCGCGCAGGGTATGGAGAGACCCAGTACTTC. The encoded protein is CASSIGRAGYGETQYF.

This chain joins TRBV10-1 and TRBJ2-1; 13 bases are a match to TRBD2. The J segment lost 15 bases and the V segment lost 1 base, leaving 9 bases of the junction unmatched. The V gene's germline CDR1 is WNHNN and CDR2 SYGVQD (reference sequence). The CDR3 contains 15 residues. Here the CDR3 reads CASSEFEGLAGKRFF. CDR3 in DNA: TGCGCCAGCAGTGAGTTCGAGGGACTAGCGGGAAAACGGTTCTTC.

To note about this clone: At one end the junction does not follow the germline gene, possibly because of a read error. The genes are TRBV6-5 and TRBJ1-5; TRBD1 matches at 9 bases. CDR3 length: 15 amino acids. The germline gives CDR1 MNHEY, CDR2 SVGAGI. CDR3 bases: TGTGCCAGCAGTACAGGGGGCGAAAGCAGTCAGCCCCAGCATTTT. Amino acids: CASSTGGESSQPQHF.

The chain joins TRBV5-1 to TRBJ1-1; 7 bases map to TRBD1. The junction had 6 bases not matched to a gene; V was cut back by 4 bases and J by 3 bases. Germline V CDR1 and CDR2: SGHRS, YFSETQ. This CDR3 region has 14 residues. CDR3 in amino acids: CASSLGQVDTEAFF. DNA for the CDR3: TGCGCCAGCAGCCTCGGACAGGTGGACACTGAAGCTTTCTTT.

The chain has TRBV6-1 and TRBJ2-1, with D possibly being TRBD2 (6 bases). Per germline, CDR1 MNHNS and CDR2 SASEGT. Trimming left V 2 bases short and J 6 bases short, with 17 bases between. The CDR3 covers 16 residues. The CDR3 reads CASSEYLASGGNEQFF. In nucleotides, the CDR3 is TGTGCCAGCAGTGAATATCTAGCGAGTGGGGGCAATGAGCAGTTCTTC.

This rearrangement joins TRBV6-1 to TRBJ2-3; D is unclear. In germline, CDR1 is MNHNS, CDR2 SASEGT. The CDR3 consists of 14 residues. The V end was cut by 3 bases, the J end by 1 base, with 8 bases between. The CDR3 coding sequence is TGTGCCAGCAGTGAGCGGTCACGCACAGATACGCAGTATTTT. Residues: CASSERSRTDTQYF.

The rearrangement uses TRBV29-1 and TRBJ2-5; D possibly corresponds to TRBD1 (6 bases). CDR1 SQVTM and CDR2 ANQGSEA come from the germline V gene. The CDR3 contains 15 residues. V lost 8 bases, J lost 2 bases, and 21 bases lay in between. The chain's CDR3 is CSIMGNRDGQETQYF. CDR3 sequence (DNA): TGCAGCATAATGGGGAACAGGGACGGGCAAGAGACCCAGTACTTC.

V gene TRBV18 combines with J gene TRBJ1-4, with D uncertain. This CDR3 region has 12 residues. Germline V lookup: CDR1 KGHSH, CDR2 LQKENI. V shed 2 bases and J shed 6 bases, with 4 bases lying between them. CDR3 DNA: TGTGCCAGCTCACCAGAGGATGAAAAACTGTTTTTT. Its protein product is CASSPEDEKLFF.

The rearrangement uses TRBV28 and TRBJ1-5; TRBD1 matches at 7 bases. The CDR3 runs 16 residues. Per the germline V gene, CDR1 is MDHEN and CDR2 is SYDVKM. The ends lost 6 bases at V and 4 bases at J; junction bases unmatched: 12. CDR3 DNA sequence: TGTGCCAGCAGATCCGATCGGACAGGAGAAAATCAGCCCCAGCATTTT. Translated: CASRSDRTGENQPQHF.

The chain uses TRBV19 and TRBJ1-2; D is ambiguous. This CDR3 is 13 amino acids long. Germline assignment: CDR1 LNHDA and CDR2 SQIVND (reference sequence). V was cut by 3 bases and J by 4 bases, with 9 bases left in between. Here the CDR3 reads CASSMGTAYGYTF. CDR3 coding DNA: TGTGCCAGTAGTATGGGCACAGCCTATGGCTACACCTTC.

DNA of the CDR3: TGTGCCAGTAGTATTGTAGCAAAAGCTTTCTTT. As protein: CASSIVAKAFF. The chain carries TRBV19 and TRBJ1-1, with D unresolved. Germline CDR1 LNHDA, CDR2 SQIVND (reference sequence). V dropped 3 bases and J dropped 9 bases, with 8 bases sitting between them. This CDR3 is built from 11 residues.

V gene TRBV7-2 combines with J gene TRBJ2-3; no definite D call. The V gene lost 2 bases and the J gene lost 0 bases, with 9 bases spanning the gap. The CDR3 is 15 residues long. Germline CDR1 and CDR2: SGHTA and FQGNSA. The CDR3 reads CASSLLGSSTDTQYF. CDR3 in DNA: TGTGCCAGCAGCTTACTAGGATCTAGCACAGATACGCAGTATTTT.

The rearrangement links TRBV29-1 to TRBJ1-2; TRBD1 matches at 9 bases. Germline lookup yields CDR1 SQVTM and CDR2 ANQGSEA. The CDR3 sequence is 12 residues long. The V segment lost 8 bases and the J segment 3 bases; nucleotides outside the gene matches: 4. In DNA form, the CDR3 reads TGCAGCTATAGACAGGGGGACTATGGCTACACCTTC. This gives the protein CSYRQGDYGYTF.